The present T cell receptor beta chain was sequenced within a study of beta chain features in type 1 diabetes. Points from the study as a whole: Shorter TCRB CDR3s, moderately but significantly so, were found in Type 1 diabetes patients in all four CD4+ subsets.

Isolated RNA was reverse transcribed in full, so expressed TCRB transcripts were sequenced. Assay: immunoSEQ multiplex PCR; the TCRdb copy retains only in-frame clones and omits some. This sample yields approximately 170,000 clones, of which roughly 7.1% are seen a single time; around 0.94% belongs to the top ten. This CDR3 is 15 amino acids long. V gave up 3 bases and J gave up 3 bases; unmatched junction bases: 5. Germline V gene sequence: CDR1 KGHSH, CDR2 LQKENI. This clone has a handful of counts. What it binds is not known. Researchers reported sorting CD4+ naive, central memory, regulatory and stem cell-like memory cells via CD45RO/CCR7/CD25/CD127/CD95/CD27. Populations isolated by sorting all had purity greater than 95%.

The chain employs TRBV18 and TRBJ2-1, with 7 bases identical to TRBD1. This clonotype was obtained from a woman aged 40 to 50 with type 1 diabetes. Sequencing was carried out using central memory CD4+ T cells from blood. The CDR3 loop is CASSPVQGSYNEQFF. The CDR3 DNA follows: TGTGCCAGCTCACCGGTACAGGGGAGCTACAATGAGCAGTTCTTC.